Each of the 8 T cell receptor beta chains below was sequenced from the same sample in a study of CD4+ T cells in melanoma (dated by TCRdb to between 2022 and 2023). Receptor libraries were prepared by the immunoSEQ multiplex PCR assay. Here the immuneACCESS table is served through TCRdb, limited to in-frame sequences with V and J called. Missing clones are a known gap in these copies; in checked studies unresolved V genes cover under half, and the rest lacks a known reason. For this sample there are approximately 12,000 clones; about 70% appear just once. Approximately 13% of the sample lies in the top ten. The sample consisted of cells from a culture (not recorded whether cultured in vitro). Every receptor here comes from a human donor with melanoma.

The chain employs TRBV10-3 and TRBJ2-5; D is possibly TRBD1 (6 bases). The J call may be wrong; the DNA end is better matched by TRBJ2-7. This CDR3 is 12 amino acids long. CDR1 is ENHRY, CDR2 SYGVKD, per germline. The CDR3 region is CASMGAEYEQYF. The CDR3 DNA reads as TGTGCCTCGATGGGGGCCGAGTACGAGCAGTACTTC.

This clone appeared a few times. The V and J genes are TRBV6-6 and TRBJ1-6; 7 bases agree with TRBD1. Trimming cost V 5 bases and J 7 bases; bases outside gene matches: 5. Germline-derived CDR1 and CDR2 are MNHNY and SVGAGI (reference sequence). This CDR3 comprises 14 residues. This chain's CDR3 is CASSITGDNSPLHF. Here the CDR3 DNA reads TGTGCCAGCAGTATAACAGGGGACAATTCACCCCTCCACTTT.

The CDR3 reads CSVFGTGAEQYF. The CDR3 region has the DNA TGCAGCGTGTTCGGGACAGGGGCCGAGCAGTACTTC. V and J are TRBV29-1 and TRBJ2-7; 10 bases agree with TRBD1. Germline lookup yields CDR1 SQVTM and CDR2 ANQGSEA. Unmatched junction bases numbered 5, after V lost 6 bases and J lost 6 bases. This CDR3 is built from 12 residues.

Sample share makes this clone medium-sized. The V and J genes are TRBV10-2 and TRBJ1-2; 7 nucleotides align to TRBD1. CDR1 WSHSY and CDR2 SAAADI come from the germline V gene. V trimming: 4 bases; J trimming: 8 bases; junction bases outside the gene matches: 7. The CDR3 length is 13 residues. As DNA, the CDR3 is TGCGCCAGCAGTGTAGACAGGGCGGAGGGCTACACCTTC. This gives the protein CASSVDRAEGYTF.

This clone has just one count. The chain joins TRBV29-1 to TRBJ2-5; the D gene could be TRBD1 or TRBD2 (5 bases each). The germline V gene has CDR1 SQVTM and CDR2 ANQGSEA. The CDR3 has 12 amino acids. V was shortened by 7 bases and J by 5 bases, with 14 bases between the two germline ends. The CDR3 DNA reads as TGCAGCGCCACCGGGACCTGGGAGACCCAGTACTTC. Translation gives CSATGTWETQYF.

V and J are TRBV11-2 and TRBJ1-3, with 7 bases identical to TRBD1. This CDR3 region has 15 residues. V shed 5 bases and J 5 bases; nucleotides not matched to a gene: 9. Per germline, CDR1 SGHAT and CDR2 FQNNGV. The CDR3 here is CASSRIGQERNTIYF. CDR3 nucleotides: TGTGCCAGCAGCCGAATCGGACAGGAACGAAACACCATATATTTT. The whole variable domain, filled in from reference TRBV11-2 and TRBJ1-3, reads EAGVAQSPRYKIIEKRQSVAFWCNPISGHATLYWYQQILGQGPKLLIQFQNNGVVDDSQLPKDRFSAERLKGVDSTLKIQPAKLEDSAVYLCASSRIGQERNTIYFGEGSWLTVV.

The chain carries TRBV5-1 and TRBJ1-3; 8 positions agree with TRBD1. In germline, CDR1 is SGHRS, CDR2 YFSETQ. V shed 5 bases, J shed 2 bases, and the junction held 3 bases outside the gene matches. The CDR3 length is 14 residues. DNA for the CDR3: TGCGCCAGCAGGGGACAGGTGCCTGGAAACACCATATATTTT. It encodes CASRGQVPGNTIYF.

The chain joins TRBV12-5 to TRBJ2-2; no firm D call. Germline V gene lookup returns CDR1 LGHNT and CDR2 FRNRAP. Trimming removed 0 bases at V and 1 base at J, with 9 bases between. This CDR3 spans 16 amino acids. The CDR3 is CASGLVLGLNTGELFF. The CDR3 DNA sequence: TGTGCTAGTGGTTTGGTACTCGGCTTGAACACCGGGGAGCTGTTTTTT.